The next 21 T cell receptor beta chains were all read from a single sample in a study of breast tumors, draining lymph nodes, adjacent tissues. Breast cancer patients provided tissue from their axillary draining lymph nodes. TCRdb passed the multiplex PCR reads through MiXCR, listing each CDR3 protein once. The data contain approximately 210,000 distinct CDR3 sequences, less than 35% of them singletons. Sample: axillary lymph node tissue. The receptors originated from a female donor with breast cancer. Some clones in this sample may be carry-over from other donors' samples.

This clonotype was picked up many times. V is TRBV7-9 and J is TRBJ2-5; TRBD1 agrees at 9 bases. Germline trimming cut 5 bases from V and 5 bases from J; bases unmatched to any gene: 9. The CDR3 is made up of 15 amino acids. Per the germline V gene, CDR1 is SEHNR and CDR2 is FQNEAQ (reference sequence). In DNA form, the CDR3 reads TGTGCCAGCAGCGCGAACAGGGGGCGCGGGGAGACCCAGTACTTC. This codes for CASSANRGRGETQYF.

This clonotype was seen a few times. J is TRBJ1-2 and V is TRBV5-6, with D perhaps matching TRBD1 (5 bases). V shed 4 bases and J shed 5 bases, with 15 bases lying between them. The CDR3 contains 14 residues. In germline, CDR1 is SGHDT, CDR2 YYEEEE. CDR3: CASSPQGGGYGYTF. In DNA, the CDR3 is TGTGCCAGCAGCCCGCAGGGTGGTGGTTATGGCTACACCTTC.

CDR3 residues: CSARLQGARTGELFF. The CDR3, as DNA: TGCAGTGCTAGACTACAGGGGGCCAGAACCGGGGAGCTGTTTTTT. The chain uses TRBV20-1 and TRBJ2-2; TRBD1 matches 9 bases. Germline V gene sequence: CDR1 DFQATT, CDR2 SNEGSKA (reference sequence). The length of the CDR3 is 15 residues. The V and J ends lost 2 bases and 5 bases, in that order; junction bases with no gene match: 6.

The sample holds many counts of this clonotype. The chain links TRBV6-6 to TRBJ2-7; a possible D gene is TRBD2 (6 bases). The CDR3 length is 12 residues. Per germline, CDR1 MNHNY and CDR2 SVGAGI (reference sequence). The V end was cut by 5 bases, the J end by 4 bases, with 9 bases between. The CDR3 is CASSKGTYEQYF. In nucleotides, the CDR3 is TGTGCCAGCAGTAAAGGGACTTACGAGCAGTACTTC.

This clonotype occurred many times. The V and J genes are TRBV2 and TRBJ2-5, with D possibly matching TRBD1 (6 bases). Germline V gives CDR1 SNHLY, CDR2 FYNNEI. The CDR3 is 12 residues long. The ends were cut back, 7 bases at V and 0 bases at J, with 6 bases in the middle. CDR3 in amino acids: CASNRDQETQYF. For the CDR3, the DNA is TGTGCCAGCAACAGGGACCAAGAGACCCAGTACTTC.

This clonotype occurred once. V gene TRBV9 combines with J gene TRBJ2-5; 8 bases fit TRBD2. CDR3 size: 15 residues. After removal of 5 bases from V and 3 bases from J, the junction contained 9 bases not matched to a gene. The germline V gene encodes CDR1 SGDLS and CDR2 YYNGEE. The CDR3, as DNA: TGTGCCAGCAGAGAGAATGACGGGGGGGAAGAGACCCAGTACTTC. It translates to CASRENDGGEETQYF.

This clonotype has ten or more counts. CDR3 nucleotides: TGTGCCAGCAGCCCCCTCGGGACATCCTACAATGAGCAGTTCTTC. It specifies CASSPLGTSYNEQFF. This sequence joins TRBV12-3 or TRBV12-4 and TRBJ2-1; D perhaps matches TRBD1 (6 bases). The CDR3 is made up of 15 amino acids. V dropped 6 bases and J dropped 1 base, with 13 bases sitting between them.

This clonotype was observed at least ten times. This rearrangement joins TRBV7-2 to TRBJ2-3, with 11 bases that match TRBD1. Germline V gene data show CDR1 as SGHTA and CDR2 as FQGNSA. The J segment lost 7 bases and the V segment lost 4 bases, leaving 7 bases of the junction unmatched. This CDR3 is built from 15 residues. DNA of the CDR3: TGTGCCAGCAGCTCCCCGGGACAGGGGGAACATACGCAGTATTTT. This sequence encodes CASSSPGQGEHTQYF.

This clonotype appeared once. Being one base from a much bigger clone, this may be a read error. V gene TRBV5-1 combines with J gene TRBJ2-2; TRBD1 is a possible D gene (7 bases). The CDR3 runs to 14 residues. Trimming stripped 1 base from V and 4 bases from J, with 8 bases between. CDR1 is SGHRS, CDR2 YFSETQ, per germline. CDR3 bases: TGCGCCAGCAGCTTGCAGGGGGGCACCGGGGAGCTGTTTTTT. As protein: CASSLQGGTGELFF. The full variable domain, with the rest looked up from reference TRBV5-1 and TRBJ2-2, is KAGVTQTPRYLIKTRGQQVTLSCSPISGHRSVSWYQQTPGQGLQFLFEYFSETQRNKGNFPGRFSGRQFSNSRSEMNVSTLELGDSALYLCASSLQGGTGELFFGEGSRLTVL.

This clonotype was counted many times. The J gene is TRBJ2-5, the V gene TRBV2, with D possibly matching TRBD2 (5 bases). V shed 8 bases and J shed 5 bases, with 18 bases lying between them. This CDR3 comprises 14 residues. CDR1 and CDR2 from the germline V gene are SNHLY and FYNNEI. The CDR3 nucleotides are TGTGCCAGCCCCAATTCAAGGCGCGGGGAGACCCAGTACTTC. This gives the protein CASPNSRRGETQYF.

The chain links TRBV6-2 or TRBV6-3 to TRBJ1-2; D is undetermined. With 5 bases removed from V and 5 bases from J, the gap between germline ends came to 18 bases. The germline V gene has CDR1 MNHEY and CDR2 SVGEGT. The CDR3 has 15 residues. CDR3 DNA: TGTGCCAGCAGTCCCCCCCGGTCGGGAGGATATGGCTACACCTTC. This encodes CASSPPRSGGYGYTF.

The V and J genes are TRBV7-6 and TRBJ2-5; 11 bases fit TRBD2. The CDR3 is 15 amino acids. The germline V gene has CDR1 SGHVS and CDR2 FNYEAQ. The V gene end was trimmed by 4 bases and the J gene end by 5 bases; junction bases not matched to a gene: 6. CDR3 loop: CASSWLAGGWETQYF. CDR3 sequence (DNA): TGTGCCAGCAGCTGGCTAGCGGGGGGTTGGGAGACCCAGTACTTC.

In its sample, this clonotype was seen a few times. The V and J genes are TRBV2 and TRBJ2-2, with 14 bases matching TRBD2. In germline, CDR1 is SNHLY, CDR2 FYNNEI. This CDR3 has 17 residues. The ends lost 6 bases at V and 0 bases at J; junction bases unmatched: 3. CDR3 nucleotide sequence: TGTGCCAGCAGGTTGACTAGCGGGGGGGCGAACACCGGGGAGCTGTTTTTT. This translates into CASRLTSGGANTGELFF.

On this clonotype itself: As the CDR3 is not closed by the conserved phenylalanine or tryptophan, this likely results from a read error. The limits of the CDR3 on the DNA are not certain, so only TCRdb's listed CDR3 is given. The rearrangement links TRBV24-1 to TRBJ1-5. The CDR3 region is 22 residues in length, termini included. Germline V gene sequence: CDR1 KGHDR, CDR2 SFDVKD. The CDR3 protein is CATSDPTSGRIWAVLRAGHAAP.

This clonotype occurred a few times. A much larger clone is a single base away; this may be a read error. The CDR3 DNA is TGTGCCAGCAGTCACGATTCGGCGAATTCACCCCTCCACTTT. Translated: CASSHDSANSPLHF. The chain links TRBV6-1 to TRBJ1-6, with D unresolved. The CDR3 spans 14 residues. Germline lookup yields CDR1 MNHNS and CDR2 SASEGT. V lost 5 bases and J 7 bases, leaving 12 bases between the germline ends.

As for this clonotype: A much larger clonotype is one base distant, so this may be a read error. The chain combines TRBV6-5 with TRBJ2-3, with TRBD1 as a possible D gene (6 bases). The CDR3 length is 13 residues. Per the germline V gene, CDR1 is MNHEY and CDR2 is SVGAGI. Trimming shortened V by 5 bases and J by 10 bases, and 16 bases separated the two germline ends. The CDR3 nucleotides read TGTGCCAGCAGTCAAGCCCGGACAGTGGCGCAGTATTTT. Residues: CASSQARTVAQYF.

CDR3 sequence reads: CASSQGGGSSTDTQYF. DNA for the CDR3: TGCGCCAGCAGCCAAGGGGGGGGGTCTAGCACAGATACGCAGTATTTT. The chain combines TRBV4-3 with TRBJ2-3, with 7 bases fitting TRBD2. The V gene's germline CDR1 is LGHNA and CDR2 YSLEER. This CDR3 is 16 amino acids long. J lost 0 bases, V lost 1 base, and 4 bases had no gene match.

This clonotype was counted at least ten times. The genes are TRBV5-5 and TRBJ1-5, with D possibly TRBD1 on 6 matching bases. Trimming left V 4 bases short and J 7 bases short, with 15 bases between. Germline CDR1 and CDR2: SGHKS and YYEKEE (reference sequence). This CDR3 region has 14 residues. The DNA for the CDR3 is TGTGCCAGCAGCGTAACAGGGTACCGCCAGCCCCAGCATTTT. It yields the protein CASSVTGYRQPQHF.

In this sample, this clonotype turned up many times. The CDR3 bases are TGCGCCAGCAGCTACACTTTTAGCGGGAGCGCCGAATGGAAGACCCAGTACTTC. Translation gives CASSYTFSGSAEWKTQYF. The gene calls are TRBV5-1 and TRBJ2-5, with 9 bases identical to TRBD2. CDR1 is SGHRS and CDR2 is YFSETQ in the germline V gene. The J segment lost 6 bases and the V segment lost 3 bases, leaving 18 bases of the junction unmatched. The CDR3 is 18 residues long.

This clonotype came up many times. The gene calls are TRBV29-1 and TRBJ2-3; D is perhaps TRBD1 or TRBD2 (5 bases each). Germline assignment: CDR1 SQVTM and CDR2 ANQGSEA. CDR3 length: 16 residues. Trimming shortened V by 0 bases and J by 1 base, and 14 bases separated the two germline ends. Written as DNA, the CDR3 is TGCAGCGTTGAAGACCACCGGGGCAGGGGCACAGATACGCAGTATTTT. It encodes CSVEDHRGRGTDTQYF.

This chain joins TRBV12-3 or TRBV12-4 and TRBJ2-3; 9 bases are shared with TRBD2. J was trimmed by 2 bases and V by 1 base; bases with no gene match: 7. The CDR3 is made up of 17 amino acids. The CDR3 loop is CASSLGSSGRLTDTQYF. CDR3 DNA sequence: TGTGCCAGCAGTTTAGGGAGTAGCGGGAGACTCACAGATACGCAGTATTTT.